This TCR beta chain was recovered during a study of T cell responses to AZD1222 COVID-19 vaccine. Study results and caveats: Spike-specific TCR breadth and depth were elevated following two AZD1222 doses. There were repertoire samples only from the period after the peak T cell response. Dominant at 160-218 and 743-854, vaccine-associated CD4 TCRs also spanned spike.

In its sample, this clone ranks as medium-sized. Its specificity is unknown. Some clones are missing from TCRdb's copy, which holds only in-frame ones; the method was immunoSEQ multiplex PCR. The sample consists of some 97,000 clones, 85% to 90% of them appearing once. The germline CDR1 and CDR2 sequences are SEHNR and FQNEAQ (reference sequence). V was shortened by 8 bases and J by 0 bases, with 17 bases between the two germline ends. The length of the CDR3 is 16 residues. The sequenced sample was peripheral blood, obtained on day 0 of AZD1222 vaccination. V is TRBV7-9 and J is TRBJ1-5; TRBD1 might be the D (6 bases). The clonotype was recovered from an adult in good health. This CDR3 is CASGSGTPYSNQPQHF. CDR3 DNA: TGTGCCAGCGGTTCCGGGACACCTTATAGCAATCAGCCCCAGCATTTT. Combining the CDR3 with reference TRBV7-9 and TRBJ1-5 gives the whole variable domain DTGVSQNPRHKITKRGQNVTFRCDPISEHNRLYWYRQTLGQGPEFLTYFQNEAQLEKSRLLSDRFSAERPKGSFSTLEIQRTEQGDSAMYLCASGSGTPYSNQPQHFGDGTRLSIL.